This T cell receptor (beta chain) was sequenced for a study of T cell responses to AZD1222 COVID-19 vaccine. Assay used: immunoSEQ multiplex PCR; TCRdb lists only in-frame clones, some missing. The top ten hold 0.49% of the sample, which has around 200,000 clones, just over 85% seen once. The CDR3 has 16 residues. V lost 2 bases, J lost 4 bases, and 8 bases stayed unmatched. Germline CDR1 reads SGHAT; CDR2 reads FQNNGV. This clonotype originated in an adult in good health. The sample in question was peripheral blood, obtained on day 0 of AZD1222 vaccination. The V and J genes are TRBV11-2 and TRBJ2-5; 9 bases are shared with TRBD2. CDR3 sequence reads: CASSLYGTSSGETQYF. The CDR3 nucleotides are TGTGCCAGCAGCTTATACGGGACTAGCAGCGGAGAGACCCAGTACTTC. Based on the CDR3 plus reference TRBV11-2 and TRBJ2-5, the full variable domain is EAGVAQSPRYKIIEKRQSVAFWCNPISGHATLYWYQQILGQGPKLLIQFQNNGVVDDSQLPKDRFSAERLKGVDSTLKIQPAKLEDSAVYLCASSLYGTSSGETQYFGPGTRLLVL.